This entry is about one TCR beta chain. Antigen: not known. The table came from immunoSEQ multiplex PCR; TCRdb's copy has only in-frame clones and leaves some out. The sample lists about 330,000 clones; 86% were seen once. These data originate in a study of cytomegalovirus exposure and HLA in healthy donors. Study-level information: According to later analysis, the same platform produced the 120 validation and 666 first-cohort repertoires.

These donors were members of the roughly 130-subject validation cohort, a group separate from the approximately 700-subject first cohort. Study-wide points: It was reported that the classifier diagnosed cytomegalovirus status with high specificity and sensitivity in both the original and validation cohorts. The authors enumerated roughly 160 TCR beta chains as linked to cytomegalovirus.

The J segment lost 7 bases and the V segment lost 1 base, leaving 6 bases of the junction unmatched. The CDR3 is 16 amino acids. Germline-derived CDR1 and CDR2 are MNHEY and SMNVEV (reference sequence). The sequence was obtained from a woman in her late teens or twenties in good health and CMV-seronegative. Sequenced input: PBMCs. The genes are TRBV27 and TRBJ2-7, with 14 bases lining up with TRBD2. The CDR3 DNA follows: TGTGCCAGCAGTTTATACAAGGGACTAGCGGGAGATGAGCAGTACTTC. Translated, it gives CASSLYKGLAGDEQYF.